This TCR beta chain originates from a study of blood T cell repertoires in COVID-19. Study overall: The United States, Italy and Spain were the sources of the acute and convalescent COVID-19 samples. The cDNA or gDNA used as material had been derived from T cells, B-cell-depleted T cells, or PBMCs.

Here immunoSEQ multiplex PCR was the method, and the copy in TCRdb shows in-frame clones only, minus some. The sample has about 200,000 clones, 80% to 90% seen once. Sequenced sample: peripheral blood. The sequence was obtained from a man younger than 35 with active or convalescent COVID-19.

The CDR3 nucleotides read TGTGCCAGCAGCCAAGGTTTTCGGAGCGGGATACGCGCGGGAGAGCAGTACTTC. Translation: CASSQGFRSGIRAGEQYF. J is TRBJ2-7 and V is TRBV3-1 (or the pseudogene TRBV3-2); TRBD2 matches 7 bases. This CDR3 contains 18 residues. Unmatched junction bases numbered 19, after V lost 1 base and J lost 7 bases. The germline CDR1 and CDR2 sequences are LGHDT and YNNKEL (reference sequence).